The rows below give T cell receptor beta chains drawn from one sample of a study of T cells after yellow fever vaccination. TCRdb called the 5' RACE reads again in MiXCR, with one record for every CDR3 protein. The sample consists of 500,000 to 650,000 distinct CDR3 sequences, 9% to 15% of them appearing once. This specimen consisted of PBMCs, obtained on the day of the yellow fever booster vaccination. The receptors were sampled from a man younger than 40 who received the YFV17D yellow fever vaccine. Each CDR3 is given with its conserved first and last residue. The order of the fields is V gene, CDR3 length, clone size, D gene, J gene, CDR3 protein, CDR3 DNA. A D gene is named only where the DNA matches it firmly. Clone size, where shown, is once, few, many, or a class for clones that have expanded.

TRBV7-7,16,NA,TRBD2,TRBJ2-1,CASSTEGLADYNEQFF,TGTGCCAGCAGCACCGAAGGGCTAGCGGATTACAATGAGCAGTTCTTC
TRBV30,14,NA,NA,TRBJ2-7,CAWSEGSTGNEQYF,TGTGCCTGGAGTGAAGGATCTACAGGAAACGAGCAGTACTTC
TRBV20-1,11,few,NA,TRBJ1-1,CSGQGDTEAFF,TGCAGTGGGCAGGGAGACACTGAAGCTTTCTTT
TRBV5-1,13,NA,NA,TRBJ2-7,CASSFRANEEQYF,TGCGCCAGCAGCTTCCGAGCGAACGAGGAGCAGTACTTC
TRBV7-9,13,NA,NA,TRBJ2-5,CASRFQAGETQYF,TGTGCCAGCAGGTTCCAGGCGGGGGAGACCCAGTACTTC
TRBV30,15,few,NA,TRBJ1-1,CAWQMPGVRNTEAFF,TGTGCCTGGCAAATGCCGGGGGTGCGGAACACTGAAGCTTTCTTT
TRBV29-1,16,few,TRBD2,TRBJ2-3,CSVGTSGRKSTDTQYF,TGCAGCGTTGGGACTAGCGGGAGGAAAAGCACAGATACGCAGTATTTT
TRBV7-9,14,many,TRBD1,TRBJ2-6,CASSLEVRGTHLTF,TGTGCCAGCAGCTTAGAGGTCAGGGGGACCCACCTGACTTTC
TRBV29-1,13,many,NA,TRBJ2-3,CSVEAGGTDTQYF,TGCAGCGTTGAAGCCGGCGGCACAGATACGCAGTATTTT
TRBV9,13,NA,TRBD1,TRBJ2-1,CASGYRGQGEQFF,TGTGCCAGCGGGTACAGGGGCCAGGGTGAGCAGTTCTTC
TRBV4-2,14,NA,NA,TRBJ2-7,CASSQETNSYEQYF,TGTGCCAGCAGCCAAGAGACTAACTCCTACGAGCAGTACTTC
TRBV20-1,14,NA,TRBD1,TRBJ1-4,CSAGQGFINEKLFF,TGCAGTGCGGGACAGGGATTTATTAATGAAAAACTGTTTTTT
TRBV11-2,14,few,NA,TRBJ1-2,CASSLVAGLEGYTF,TGTGCCAGCAGCTTAGTTGCAGGGTTGGAAGGCTACACCTTC
TRBV7-3,13,many,NA,TRBJ1-5,CASSLSRDQPQHF,TGTGCCAGCAGCTTATCAAGAGATCAGCCCCAGCATTTT